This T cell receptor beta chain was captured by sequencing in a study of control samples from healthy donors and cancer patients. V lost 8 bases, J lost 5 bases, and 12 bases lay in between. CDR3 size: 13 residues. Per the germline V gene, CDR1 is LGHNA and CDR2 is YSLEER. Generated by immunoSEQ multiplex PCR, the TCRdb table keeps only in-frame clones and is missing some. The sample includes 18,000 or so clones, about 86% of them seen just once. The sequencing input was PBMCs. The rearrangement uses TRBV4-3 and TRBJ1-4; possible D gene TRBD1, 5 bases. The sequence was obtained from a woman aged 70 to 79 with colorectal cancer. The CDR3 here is CASSGDLNEKLFF. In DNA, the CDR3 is TGCGCCAGCTCGGGGGATCTCAATGAAAAACTGTTTTTT.